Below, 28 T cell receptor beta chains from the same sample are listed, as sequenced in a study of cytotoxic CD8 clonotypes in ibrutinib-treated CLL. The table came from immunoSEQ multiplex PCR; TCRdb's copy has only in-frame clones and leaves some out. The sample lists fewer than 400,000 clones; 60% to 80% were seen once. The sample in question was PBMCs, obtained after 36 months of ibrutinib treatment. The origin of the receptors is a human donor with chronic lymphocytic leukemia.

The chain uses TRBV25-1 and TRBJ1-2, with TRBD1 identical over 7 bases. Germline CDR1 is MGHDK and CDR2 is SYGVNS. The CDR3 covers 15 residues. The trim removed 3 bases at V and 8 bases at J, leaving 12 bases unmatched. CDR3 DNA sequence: TGTGCCAGCAGTGATAGGCACAGGGGACAGCAGGGCTACACCTTC. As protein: CASSDRHRGQQGYTF.

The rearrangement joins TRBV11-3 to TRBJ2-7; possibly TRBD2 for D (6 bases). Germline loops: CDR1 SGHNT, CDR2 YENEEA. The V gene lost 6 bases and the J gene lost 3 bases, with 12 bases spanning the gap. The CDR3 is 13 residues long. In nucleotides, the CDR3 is TGTGCCAGCAGTCCTCGGGGGAGCTACGAGCAGTACTTC. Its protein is CASSPRGSYEQYF.

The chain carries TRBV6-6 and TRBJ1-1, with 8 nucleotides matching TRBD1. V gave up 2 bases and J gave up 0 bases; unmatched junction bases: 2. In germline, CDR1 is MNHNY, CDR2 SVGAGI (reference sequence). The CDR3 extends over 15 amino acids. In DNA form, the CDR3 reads TGTGCCAGCAGTTACGCGGACAGGGTGAACACTGAAGCTTTCTTT. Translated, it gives CASSYADRVNTEAFF.

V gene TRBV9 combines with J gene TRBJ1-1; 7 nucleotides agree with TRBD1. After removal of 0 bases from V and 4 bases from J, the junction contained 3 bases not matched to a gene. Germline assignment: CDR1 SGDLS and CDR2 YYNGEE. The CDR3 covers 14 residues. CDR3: CASSVARQGTEAFF. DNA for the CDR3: TGTGCCAGCAGCGTAGCCAGACAGGGCACTGAAGCTTTCTTT.

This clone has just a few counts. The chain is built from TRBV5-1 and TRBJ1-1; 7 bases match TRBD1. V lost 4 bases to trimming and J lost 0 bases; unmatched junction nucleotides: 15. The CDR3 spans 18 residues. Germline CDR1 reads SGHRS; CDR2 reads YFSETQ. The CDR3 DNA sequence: TGCGCCAGCAGCCCGCGGACAGGTGGGGCCGCAATGAACACTGAAGCTTTCTTT. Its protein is CASSPRTGGAAMNTEAFF.

CDR3 DNA: TGCAGCGTCCCCCCGGGACAGGTCCTCAATGAGCAGTTCTTC. Amino acid sequence: CSVPPGQVLNEQFF. The genes are TRBV29-1 and TRBJ2-1, with 8 bases fitting TRBD1. The CDR3 is 14 residues long. In germline, CDR1 is SQVTM, CDR2 ANQGSEA. With 6 bases clipped from V and 6 bases from J, the junction kept 10 bases outside the gene matches.

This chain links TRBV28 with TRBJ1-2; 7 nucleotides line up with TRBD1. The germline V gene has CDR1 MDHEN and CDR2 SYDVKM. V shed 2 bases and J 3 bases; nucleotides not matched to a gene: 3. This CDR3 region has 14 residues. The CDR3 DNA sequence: TGTGCCAGCAGTTTAAACAGGGGCCACTATGGCTACACCTTC. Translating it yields CASSLNRGHYGYTF.

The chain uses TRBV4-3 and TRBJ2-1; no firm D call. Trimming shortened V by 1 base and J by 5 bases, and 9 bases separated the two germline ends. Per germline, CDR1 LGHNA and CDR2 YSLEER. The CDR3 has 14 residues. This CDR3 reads CASSQVGSNNEQFF. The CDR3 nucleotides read TGCGCCAGCAGCCAAGTGGGATCTAACAATGAGCAGTTCTTC.

CDR3 nucleotide sequence: TGCGCCAGCAGCAACGCGGACTGGTCCTACGAGCAGTACTTC. This translates into CASSNADWSYEQYF. The chain carries TRBV5-1 and TRBJ2-7; weak D call: TRBD2 (5 bases). Germline lookup yields CDR1 SGHRS and CDR2 YFSETQ. The CDR3 is made up of 14 amino acids. The ends were cut back, 4 bases at V and 1 base at J, with 12 bases in the middle.

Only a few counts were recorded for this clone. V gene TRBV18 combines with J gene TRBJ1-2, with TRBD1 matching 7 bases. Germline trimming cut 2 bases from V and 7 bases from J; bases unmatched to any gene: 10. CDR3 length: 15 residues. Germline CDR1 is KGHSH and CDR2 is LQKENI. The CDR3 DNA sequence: TGTGCCAGCTCACCAGGGTTTGAGGGGGCGCTTGGCTACACCTTC. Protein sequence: CASSPGFEGALGYTF.

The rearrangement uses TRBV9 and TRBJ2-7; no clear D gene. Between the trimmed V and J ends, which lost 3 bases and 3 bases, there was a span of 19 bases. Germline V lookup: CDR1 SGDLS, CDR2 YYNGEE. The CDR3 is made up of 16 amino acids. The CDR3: CASSAGSSPARYEQYF. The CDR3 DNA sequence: TGTGCCAGCAGCGCCGGATCCTCACCGGCTCGCTACGAGCAGTACTTC. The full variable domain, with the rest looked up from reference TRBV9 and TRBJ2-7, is DSGVTQTPKHLITATGQRVTLRCSPRSGDLSVYWYQQSLDQGLQFLIQYYNGEERAKGNILERFSAQQFPDLHSELNLSSLELGDSALYFCASSAGSSPARYEQYFGPGTRLTVT.

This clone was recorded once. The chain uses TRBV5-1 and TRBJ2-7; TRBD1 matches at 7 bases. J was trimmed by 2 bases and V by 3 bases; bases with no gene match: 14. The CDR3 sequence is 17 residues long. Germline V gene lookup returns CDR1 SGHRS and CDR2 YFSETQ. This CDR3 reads CASSSPWTGPAPYEQYF. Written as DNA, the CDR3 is TGCGCCAGCAGCTCGCCCTGGACAGGACCAGCCCCCTACGAGCAGTACTTC.

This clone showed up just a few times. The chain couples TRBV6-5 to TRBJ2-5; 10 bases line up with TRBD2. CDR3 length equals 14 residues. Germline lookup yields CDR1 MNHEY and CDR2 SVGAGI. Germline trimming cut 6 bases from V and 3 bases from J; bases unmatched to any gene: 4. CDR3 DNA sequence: TGTGCCAGCAGGTCTCTAGCGGGGGAAGAGACCCAGTACTTC. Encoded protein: CASRSLAGEETQYF.

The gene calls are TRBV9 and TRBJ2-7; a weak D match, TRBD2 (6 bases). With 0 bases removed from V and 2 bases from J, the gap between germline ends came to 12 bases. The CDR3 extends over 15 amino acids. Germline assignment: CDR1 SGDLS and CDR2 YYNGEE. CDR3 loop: CASSVGGGNTYEQYF. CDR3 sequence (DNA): TGTGCCAGCAGCGTAGGGGGCGGGAATACCTACGAGCAGTACTTC. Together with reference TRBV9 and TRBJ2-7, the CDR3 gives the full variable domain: DSGVTQTPKHLITATGQRVTLRCSPRSGDLSVYWYQQSLDQGLQFLIQYYNGEERAKGNILERFSAQQFPDLHSELNLSSLELGDSALYFCASSVGGGNTYEQYFGPGTRLTVT.

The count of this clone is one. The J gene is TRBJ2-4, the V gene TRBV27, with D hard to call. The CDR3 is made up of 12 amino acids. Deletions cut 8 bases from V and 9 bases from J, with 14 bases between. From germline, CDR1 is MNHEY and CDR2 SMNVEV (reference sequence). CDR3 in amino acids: CASGPTVAIQYF. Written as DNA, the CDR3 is TGTGCCAGCGGCCCGACGGTTGCCATTCAGTACTTC.

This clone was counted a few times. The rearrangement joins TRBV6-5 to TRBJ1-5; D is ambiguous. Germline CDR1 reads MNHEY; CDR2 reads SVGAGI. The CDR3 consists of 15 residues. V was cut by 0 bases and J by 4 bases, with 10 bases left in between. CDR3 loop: CASSYSWGANQPQHF. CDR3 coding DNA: TGTGCCAGCAGTTACTCCTGGGGAGCAAATCAGCCCCAGCATTTT.

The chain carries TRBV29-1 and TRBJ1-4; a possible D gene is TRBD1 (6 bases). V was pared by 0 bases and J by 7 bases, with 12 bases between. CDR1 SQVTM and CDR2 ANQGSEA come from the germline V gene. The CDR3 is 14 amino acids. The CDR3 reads CSVEDQGLGEKLFF. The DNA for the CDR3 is TGCAGCGTTGAAGATCAGGGGCTCGGTGAAAAACTGTTTTTT.

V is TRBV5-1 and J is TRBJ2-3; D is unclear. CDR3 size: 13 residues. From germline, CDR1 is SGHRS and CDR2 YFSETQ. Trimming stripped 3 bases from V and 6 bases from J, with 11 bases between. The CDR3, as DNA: TGCGCCAGCAGCTCGCGCCCCATGGATACGCAGTATTTT. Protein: CASSSRPMDTQYF.

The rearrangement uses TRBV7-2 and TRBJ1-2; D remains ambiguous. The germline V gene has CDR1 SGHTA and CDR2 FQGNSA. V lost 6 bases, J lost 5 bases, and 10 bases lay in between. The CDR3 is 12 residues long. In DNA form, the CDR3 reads TGTGCCAGCAGTTTAAAAGGGTATGGCTACACCTTC. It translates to CASSLKGYGYTF.

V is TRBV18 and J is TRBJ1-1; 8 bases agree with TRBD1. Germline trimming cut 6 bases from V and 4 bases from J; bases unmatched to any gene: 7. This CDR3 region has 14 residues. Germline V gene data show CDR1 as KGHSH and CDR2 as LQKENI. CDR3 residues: CASSPDRVVTEAFF. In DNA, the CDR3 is TGTGCCAGCTCGCCGGACAGGGTAGTCACTGAAGCTTTCTTT.

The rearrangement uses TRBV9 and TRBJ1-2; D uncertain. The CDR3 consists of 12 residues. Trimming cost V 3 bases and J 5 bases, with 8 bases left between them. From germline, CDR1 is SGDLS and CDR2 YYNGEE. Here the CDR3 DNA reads TGTGCCAGCAGCGATGATTGGTATGGCTACACCTTC. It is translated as CASSDDWYGYTF.

The CDR3, as DNA: TGTGCCAGCAATGTGGCTGGGGCCAACGTCCTGACTTTC. Protein product: CASNVAGANVLTF. V is TRBV2 and J is TRBJ2-6; D gene uncertain. The CDR3 is 13 residues long. V lost 7 bases and J 2 bases, leaving 6 bases between the germline ends. CDR1 is SNHLY, CDR2 FYNNEI, per germline.

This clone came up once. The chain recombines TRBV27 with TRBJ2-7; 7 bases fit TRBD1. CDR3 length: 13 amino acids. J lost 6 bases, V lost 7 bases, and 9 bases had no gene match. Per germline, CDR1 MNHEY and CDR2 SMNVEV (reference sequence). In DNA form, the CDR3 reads TGTGCCAGCAAACCAACCGGGACAGTCGAGCAGTACTTC. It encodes CASKPTGTVEQYF.

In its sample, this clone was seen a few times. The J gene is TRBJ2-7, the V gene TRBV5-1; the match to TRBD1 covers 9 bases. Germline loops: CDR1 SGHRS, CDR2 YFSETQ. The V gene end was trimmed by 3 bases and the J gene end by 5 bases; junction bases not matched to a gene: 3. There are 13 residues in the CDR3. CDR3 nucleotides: TGCGCCAGCAGCTGGACAGGGGTCAACGAGCAGTACTTC. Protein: CASSWTGVNEQYF. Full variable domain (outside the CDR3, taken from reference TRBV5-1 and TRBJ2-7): KAGVTQTPRYLIKTRGQQVTLSCSPISGHRSVSWYQQTPGQGLQFLFEYFSETQRNKGNFPGRFSGRQFSNSRSEMNVSTLELGDSALYLCASSWTGVNEQYFGPGTRLTVT.

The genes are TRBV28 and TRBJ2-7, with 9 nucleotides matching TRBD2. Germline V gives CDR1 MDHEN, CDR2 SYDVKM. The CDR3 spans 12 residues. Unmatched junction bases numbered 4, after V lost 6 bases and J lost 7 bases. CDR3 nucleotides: TGTGCCAGCAGCGAGCGGGAGGTAGAGCAGTACTTC. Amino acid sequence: CASSEREVEQYF.

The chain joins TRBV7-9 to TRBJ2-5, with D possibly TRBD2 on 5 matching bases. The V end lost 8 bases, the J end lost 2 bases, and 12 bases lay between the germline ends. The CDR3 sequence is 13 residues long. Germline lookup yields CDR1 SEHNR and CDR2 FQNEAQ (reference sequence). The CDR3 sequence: CASVSGKQETQYF. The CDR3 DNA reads TGTGCCAGCGTGTCCGGGAAACAAGAGACCCAGTACTTC. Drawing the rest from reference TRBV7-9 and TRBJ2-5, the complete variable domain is DTGVSQNPRHKITKRGQNVTFRCDPISEHNRLYWYRQTLGQGPEFLTYFQNEAQLEKSRLLSDRFSAERPKGSFSTLEIQRTEQGDSAMYLCASVSGKQETQYFGPGTRLLVL.

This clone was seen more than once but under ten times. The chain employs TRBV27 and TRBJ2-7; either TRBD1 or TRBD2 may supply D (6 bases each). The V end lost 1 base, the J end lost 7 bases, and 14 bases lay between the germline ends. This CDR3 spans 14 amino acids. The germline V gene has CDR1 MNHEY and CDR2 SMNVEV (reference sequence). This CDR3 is CASSLYLGAGEQYF. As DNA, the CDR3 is TGTGCCAGCAGTTTATATCTGGGGGCGGGAGAGCAGTACTTC.

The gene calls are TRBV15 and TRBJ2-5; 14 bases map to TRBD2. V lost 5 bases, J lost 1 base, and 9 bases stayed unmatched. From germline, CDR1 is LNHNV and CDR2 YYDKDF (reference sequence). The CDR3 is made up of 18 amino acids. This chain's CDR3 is CATSPGLAGVLSQETQYF. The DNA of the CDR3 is TGTGCCACCAGCCCGGGACTAGCGGGAGTGTTGTCCCAAGAGACCCAGTACTTC.